This T cell receptor (beta chain) was captured in a study of cytomegalovirus exposure and HLA in healthy donors. Regarding the study as a whole: Three of the chains that were CMV-associated were confirmed in vitro to be specific for CMV antigens. Altogether, 150 to 200 TCR beta chains were recorded as cytomegalovirus-associated.

Of note for this clone: Its antigen is not identified.

This PCR relied on a set of 60 Vbeta primers and 13 Jbeta primers. Repertoires were generated with immunoSEQ multiplex PCR, while TCRdb's copy carries only in-frame clones and drops some. Of some 180,000 clones detected, 73% appear once; the ten largest clones hold approximately 5.6%. This cohort consisted of healthy bone marrow donors. Although they were nominally healthy when sampled, donors likely had unrecorded immune exposures. Germline V gene sequence: CDR1 MDHEN, CDR2 SYDVKM. The J segment lost 3 bases and the V segment lost 4 bases, leaving 1 base of the junction unmatched. The CDR3 has 15 amino acids.

This TCR came from a woman aged 18-29 years in good health and CMV-seropositive. The specimen sequenced was PBMCs. J is TRBJ1-6 and V is TRBV28; 9 bases are a match to TRBD1. In DNA form, the CDR3 reads TGTGCCAGCAGTTCGGACAGGGGCTATAATTCACCCCTCCACTTT. This encodes CASSSDRGYNSPLHF.